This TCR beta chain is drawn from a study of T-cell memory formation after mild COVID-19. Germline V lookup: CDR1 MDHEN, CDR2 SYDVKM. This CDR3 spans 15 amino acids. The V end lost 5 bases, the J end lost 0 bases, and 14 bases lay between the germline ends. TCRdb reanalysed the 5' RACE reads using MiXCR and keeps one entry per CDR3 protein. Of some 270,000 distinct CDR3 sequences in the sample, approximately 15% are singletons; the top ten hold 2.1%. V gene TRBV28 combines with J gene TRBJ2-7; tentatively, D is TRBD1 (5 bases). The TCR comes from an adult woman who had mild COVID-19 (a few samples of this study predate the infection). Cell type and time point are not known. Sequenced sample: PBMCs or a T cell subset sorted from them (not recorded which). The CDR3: CASSPRTFSSYEQYF. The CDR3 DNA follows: TGTGCCAGCAGTCCACGGACATTTAGCTCCTACGAGCAGTACTTC.